This passage covers 18 T cell receptor beta chains from one sample sequenced in a study of blood T cell repertoires in COVID-19. This table comes from immunoSEQ multiplex PCR, and its TCRdb copy is limited to in-frame clones, with some not included. The sample gives about 61,000 clones, around 73% of which show up once; less than 25% is in the top ten. The sequenced sample consisted of peripheral blood. The receptors shown here come from a man aged 80 or over with active or convalescent COVID-19.

The rearrangement links TRBV10-3 to TRBJ1-2, with 10 nucleotides matching TRBD1. The J segment lost 0 bases and the V segment lost 6 bases, leaving 4 bases of the junction unmatched. From germline, CDR1 is ENHRY and CDR2 SYGVKD. The CDR3 covers 15 residues. The CDR3 DNA reads TGTGCCATCAGCTATGGGACAGGGGCTAACTATGGCTACACCTTC. Protein: CAISYGTGANYGYTF.

The chain employs TRBV7-3 and TRBJ2-1; 8 bases are shared with TRBD1. Trimming at V came to 5 bases and at J to 10 bases, leaving 7 bases not matched to a gene. This CDR3 is 13 amino acids long. The germline V gene has CDR1 SGHTA and CDR2 FQGTGA. CDR3 DNA: TGTGCCAGCAGCCCAGGACAGGGAGGCGAGCAGTTCTTC. It encodes CASSPGQGGEQFF.

V gene TRBV7-2 combines with J gene TRBJ2-4, with D perhaps matching TRBD2 (7 bases). Germline values: CDR1 SGHTA, CDR2 FQGNSA. Trimming took 6 bases from V and 8 from J, leaving 17 bases between them. This CDR3 has 14 amino acids. CDR3 nucleotides: TGTGCCAGCAGATTTGAAGGGGGGGCGGACATTCAGTACTTC. This gives the protein CASRFEGGADIQYF. Full variable domain (missing parts from reference TRBV7-2 and TRBJ2-4): GAGVSQSPSNKVTEKGKDVELRCDPISGHTALYWYRQSLGQGLEFLIYFQGNSAPDKSGLPSDRFSAERTGGSVSTLTIQRTQQEDSAVYLCASRFEGGADIQYFGAGTRLSVL.

The chain recombines TRBV7-3 with TRBJ2-3; D gene unclear. CDR3 length equals 13 residues. V was pared by 5 bases and J by 4 bases, with 10 bases between. CDR1 and CDR2 (germline): SGHTA, FQGTGA. The CDR3 here is CASSRSEADTQYF. DNA for the CDR3: TGTGCCAGCAGCCGGAGTGAGGCAGATACGCAGTATTTT.

The chain employs TRBV24-1 and TRBJ2-2, with TRBD1 as a possible D gene (5 bases). This CDR3 is built from 15 residues. Trimming cost V 3 bases and J 7 bases, with 14 bases left between them. The germline gives CDR1 KGHDR, CDR2 SFDVKD. CDR3 residues: CATSDVQGFSGELFF. The CDR3, as DNA: TGTGCCACCAGTGATGTCCAGGGTTTTAGCGGGGAGCTGTTTTTT.

This clone was observed a handful of times. DNA for the CDR3: TGCGCCAGCAGTGAGTCGACAACTGAAGCTTTCTTT. The encoded protein is CASSESTTEAFF. The genes are TRBV10-1 and TRBJ1-1; unclear D gene. The V gene's germline CDR1 is WNHNN and CDR2 SYGVQD (reference sequence). The CDR3 runs to 12 residues. Trimming removed 0 bases from V and 5 bases from J, with 4 bases in between.

A remark on this clone: Germline is not matched at one junction end, which may reflect a read error. The gene calls are TRBV6-2 or TRBV6-3 and TRBJ2-1; 13 bases map to TRBD2. The CDR3 is 14 residues long. Per germline, CDR1 MNHEY and CDR2 SVGEGT. CDR3 DNA sequence: TGTGCCAGCAGTCACTCCGGGACTAGCGGGGACGAGTTCTTC. This gives the protein CASSHSGTSGDEFF.

The chain employs TRBV27 and TRBJ1-1, with D perhaps TRBD1 (5 bases). Germline V gives CDR1 MNHEY, CDR2 SMNVEV (reference sequence). V was clipped by 3 bases and J by 4 bases, with 12 bases between them. The CDR3 spans 14 residues. The chain's CDR3 is CASSFGGGITEAFF. Here the CDR3 DNA reads TGTGCCAGCAGTTTTGGGGGGGGTATCACTGAAGCTTTCTTT.

The rearrangement uses TRBV10-3 and TRBJ2-7; TRBD2 matches at 9 bases. CDR1 and CDR2 (germline): ENHRY, SYGVKD. The CDR3 sequence is 14 residues long. The V segment lost 4 bases and the J segment 12 bases; nucleotides outside the gene matches: 13. As DNA, the CDR3 is TGTGCCATCAGTGCACTTACCCCTAGCGGGACCCCGTACTTC. This encodes CAISALTPSGTPYF.

This rearrangement joins TRBV3-1 (or the pseudogene TRBV3-2) to TRBJ2-7; TRBD2 matches 7 bases. The germline V gene has CDR1 LGHDT and CDR2 YNNKEL (reference sequence). This CDR3 spans 14 amino acids. V lost 7 bases and J lost 4; bases outside the gene matches: 10. The CDR3 here is CASNPGEGNYEQYF. For the CDR3, the DNA is TGTGCCAGCAACCCCGGGGAGGGAAATTACGAGCAGTACTTC.

The chain is built from TRBV4-1 and TRBJ2-2; 9 nucleotides line up with TRBD2. The CDR3 contains 19 residues. V trimming: 3 bases; J trimming: 2 bases; junction bases outside the gene matches: 13. Germline CDR1 and CDR2: MGHRA and YSYEKL. CDR3 region: CASSQGVLRREGNTGELFF. DNA for the CDR3: TGCGCCAGCAGCCAGGGAGTTTTGCGGCGGGAGGGAAACACCGGGGAGCTGTTTTTT.

The rearrangement joins TRBV29-1 to TRBJ1-2; D might be TRBD1 (5 bases). The CDR3 is made up of 12 amino acids. Germline CDR1 reads SQVTM; CDR2 reads ANQGSEA. V dropped 6 bases and J dropped 7 bases, with 15 bases sitting between them. The CDR3 reads CSVTQSRAGYTF. The CDR3, as DNA: TGCAGCGTAACCCAGTCCAGGGCTGGCTACACCTTC.

The genes are TRBV28 and TRBJ2-5, with TRBD2 as a possible D gene (6 bases). Looked up from germline, CDR1 is MDHEN and CDR2 is SYDVKM. The V and J ends lost 10 bases and 2 bases respectively, with 14 bases between them. The CDR3 covers 13 residues. The CDR3 protein is CATTAGRQETQYF. CDR3 coding DNA: TGTGCCACCACCGCGGGAAGACAAGAGACCCAGTACTTC.

The gene calls are TRBV20-1 and TRBJ2-5; D gene unclear. Germline V gene lookup returns CDR1 DFQATT and CDR2 SNEGSKA (reference sequence). CDR3 length: 11 residues. Trimming pared 6 bases from V and 4 bases from J, leaving 9 bases between. In nucleotides, the CDR3 is TGCAGTGCAAGACCCGGAGAGACCCAGTACTTC. Its translation: CSARPGETQYF.

V and J are TRBV28 and TRBJ2-3; D not resolved. CDR3 size: 13 residues. V was shortened by 3 bases and J by 12 bases, with 16 bases between the two germline ends. Germline V CDR1 and CDR2: MDHEN, SYDVKM. CDR3 loop: CASSFPAAQGQYF. CDR3 in DNA: TGTGCCAGCAGTTTTCCGGCGGCCCAAGGACAGTATTTT. Based on the CDR3 plus reference TRBV28 and TRBJ2-3, the full variable domain is DVKVTQSSRYLVKRTGEKVFLECVQDMDHENMFWYRQDPGLGLRLIYFSYDVKMKEKGDIPEGYSVSREKKERFSLILESASTNQTSMYLCASSFPAAQGQYFGPGTRLTVL.

V and J are TRBV24-1 and TRBJ2-4, with TRBD1 as a possible D gene (6 bases). V lost 5 bases and J 0 bases, leaving 22 bases between the germline ends. The germline V gene encodes CDR1 KGHDR and CDR2 SFDVKD. This CDR3 spans 19 amino acids. In DNA, the CDR3 is TGTGCCACCAGTGCCTTTCTGCGACAGGAGATCATAGCCAAAAACATTCAGTACTTC. This sequence encodes CATSAFLRQEIIAKNIQYF.

The genes are TRBV6-6 and TRBJ1-2; D possibly corresponds to TRBD1 (6 bases). V shed 3 bases and J shed 2 bases, with 16 bases lying between them. CDR1 is MNHNY and CDR2 is SVGAGI in the germline V gene (reference sequence). The length of the CDR3 is 16 residues. In DNA, the CDR3 is TGTGCCAGCAGTTATAACGGGCCAGGGGCCAACTATGGCTACACCTTC. Amino acid sequence: CASSYNGPGANYGYTF.

The chain carries TRBV6-5 and TRBJ2-2, with TRBD2 identical over 12 bases. V was clipped by 6 bases and J by 1 base; unmatched bases: 0. Germline CDR1 is MNHEY and CDR2 is SVGAGI. The CDR3 loop spans 15 amino acids. The CDR3 here is CASRGLAGNTGELFF. The CDR3 DNA reads as TGTGCCAGCAGGGGACTAGCGGGGAACACCGGGGAGCTGTTTTTT.